One and the same sample provided the 17 T cell receptor beta chains below, sequenced in a study of blood T cell repertoires in COVID-19. Clones were sequenced by immunoSEQ multiplex PCR, and TCRdb holds only the in-frame ones, with some missing. The data show about 250,000 clones, with around 81% seen just once and approximately 4.8% held by the top ten. Sequenced material: peripheral blood. The receptors shown here come from a man over 45 with active or convalescent COVID-19.

This clone appeared a few times. The gene calls are TRBV27 and TRBJ1-5; the D is unclear. V shed 8 bases and J shed 1 base, with 18 bases lying between them. CDR1 and CDR2 from the germline V gene are MNHEY and SMNVEV (reference sequence). This CDR3 is 16 amino acids long. This CDR3 is CASGDVEGRSNQPQHF. In DNA form, the CDR3 reads TGTGCCAGCGGTGACGTGGAGGGAAGAAGCAATCAGCCCCAGCATTTT.

This clone came up once. The chain joins TRBV4-2 to TRBJ1-4; 8 nucleotides align to TRBD1. Germline V gives CDR1 LGHNA, CDR2 YNFKEQ. This CDR3 is 14 amino acids long. V trimming: 6 bases; J trimming: 7 bases; junction bases outside the gene matches: 7. The CDR3 loop is CASRSGGAGEKLFF. Here the CDR3 DNA reads TGTGCCAGCAGGTCAGGGGGCGCAGGTGAAAAACTGTTTTTT.

The chain employs TRBV12-5 and TRBJ1-5; D remains unclear. Germline V lookup: CDR1 LGHNT, CDR2 FRNRAP. The CDR3 is 16 amino acids. V was shortened by 2 bases and J by 4 bases, with 15 bases between the two germline ends. The CDR3: CASGLRGGIGNQPQHF. CDR3 bases: TGTGCTAGTGGTTTGCGGGGAGGGATTGGGAATCAGCCCCAGCATTTT.

This clone appeared many times. The V call is TRBV5-4, the J call TRBJ2-1; 11 nucleotides agree with TRBD2. This CDR3 has 17 amino acids. V shed 0 bases and J 4 bases; nucleotides not matched to a gene: 6. The V gene's germline CDR1 is SGHNT and CDR2 YYREEE (reference sequence). This chain's CDR3 is CASSLDLAGGLYNEQFF. In DNA, the CDR3 is TGTGCCAGCAGCTTGGATCTAGCGGGGGGCCTATACAATGAGCAGTTCTTC.

The sample holds a few counts of this clone. The chain couples TRBV30 to TRBJ1-4; weak D call: TRBD1 (5 bases). This CDR3 is built from 13 residues. V was clipped by 5 bases and J by 4 bases, with 11 bases between them. The V gene's germline CDR1 is GTSNPN and CDR2 SVGIG (reference sequence). The DNA of the CDR3 is TGTGCCTGGGGCCGGGACTATAATGAAAAACTGTTTTTT. Amino acids: CAWGRDYNEKLFF.

This clone was seen a handful of times. The sample holds other DNA sequences that translate to the same CDR3. The V gene is TRBV5-1, the J gene TRBJ2-5; TRBD1 is a possible D gene (6 bases). The CDR3 length is 13 residues. Trimming stripped 2 bases from V and 3 bases from J, with 8 bases between. Germline CDR1 SGHRS, CDR2 YFSETQ. The CDR3 sequence: CASSFPGEETQYF. The CDR3 coding sequence is TGCGCCAGCAGCTTTCCAGGGGAAGAGACCCAGTACTTC.

This chain links TRBV6-2 or TRBV6-3 with TRBJ2-1; 7 bases align to TRBD1. V lost 0 bases to trimming and J lost 4 bases; unmatched junction nucleotides: 3. Germline CDR1 and CDR2: MNHEY and SVGEGT. The CDR3 length is 15 residues. The CDR3 region has the DNA TGTGCCAGCAGTTACTCCGGGACAGATTACAATGAGCAGTTCTTC. Its translation is CASSYSGTDYNEQFF.

The V and J genes are TRBV3-1 (or the pseudogene TRBV3-2) and TRBJ2-1, with D maybe TRBD2 (5 bases). CDR3 length: 17 residues. V was clipped by 0 bases and J by 5 bases, with 17 bases between them. Germline values: CDR1 LGHDT, CDR2 YNNKEL (reference sequence). In DNA, the CDR3 is TGTGCCAGCAGCCAAGATGTAACTCCCGGGGTCCACAATGAGCAGTTCTTC. This translates into CASSQDVTPGVHNEQFF.

The chain is built from TRBV7-2 and TRBJ1-2; 8 nucleotides match TRBD1. V trimming: 5 bases; J trimming: 8 bases; junction bases outside the gene matches: 7. Germline V gene data show CDR1 as SGHTA and CDR2 as FQGNSA. The CDR3 runs 13 residues. As DNA, the CDR3 is TGTGCCAGCAGCCCCGTAGGACAGGGCGGCTACACCTTC. It specifies CASSPVGQGGYTF. Variable domain in full (rest from reference TRBV7-2 and TRBJ1-2): GAGVSQSPSNKVTEKGKDVELRCDPISGHTALYWYRQSLGQGLEFLIYFQGNSAPDKSGLPSDRFSAERTGGSVSTLTIQRTQQEDSAVYLCASSPVGQGGYTFGSGTRLTVV.

The rearrangement links TRBV7-2 to TRBJ1-2; 10 bases map to TRBD1. The germline CDR1 and CDR2 sequences are SGHTA and FQGNSA. The CDR3 extends over 14 amino acids. J lost 8 bases, V lost 5 bases, and 8 bases had no gene match. CDR3 sequence (DNA): TGTGCCAGCAGCCCCGGGACAGGGGTGGGAGGCTACACCTTC. Translating gives CASSPGTGVGGYTF.

The chain joins TRBV4-1 to TRBJ2-3; 7 nucleotides agree with TRBD2. The V segment lost 3 bases and the J segment 1 base; nucleotides outside the gene matches: 16. The CDR3 sequence is 19 residues long. Germline V gene lookup returns CDR1 MGHRA and CDR2 YSYEKL. The CDR3 DNA follows: TGCGCCAGCAGCCACCCCGGGACTAATCCCGTAGCCGGCACAGATACGCAGTATTTT. It is translated as CASSHPGTNPVAGTDTQYF.

This rearrangement joins TRBV30 to TRBJ1-6; D gene ambiguous. Trimming stripped 5 bases from V and 0 bases from J, with 14 bases between. This CDR3 is built from 16 residues. Germline CDR1 and CDR2: GTSNPN and SVGIG (reference sequence). The CDR3 reads CAWGEAPSSYNSPLHF. CDR3 nucleotide sequence: TGTGCCTGGGGAGAGGCCCCTAGCTCCTATAATTCACCCCTCCACTTT.

The J gene is TRBJ2-1, the V gene TRBV5-6; the match to TRBD2 covers 10 bases. The CDR3 is made up of 15 amino acids. V trimming: 5 bases; J trimming: 5 bases; junction bases outside the gene matches: 7. Per the germline V gene, CDR1 is SGHDT and CDR2 is YYEEEE. The CDR3 bases are TGTGCCAGCAGGGCTCTAGCGGGGGTGAACAATGAGCAGTTCTTC. Encoded protein: CASRALAGVNNEQFF.

The chain uses TRBV19 and TRBJ1-2, with D uncertain. Per germline, CDR1 LNHDA and CDR2 SQIVND (reference sequence). This CDR3 is built from 13 residues. V was shortened by 7 bases and J by 4 bases, with 13 bases between the two germline ends. CDR3 coding DNA: TGTGCCAGTACCGGGGTCCGTACCTATGGCTACACCTTC. The encoded protein is CASTGVRTYGYTF.

This chain joins TRBV12-3 or TRBV12-4 and TRBJ1-1, with 7 bases fitting TRBD1. V was pared by 6 bases and J by 8 bases, with 0 bases of the junction left unmatched. The CDR3 is made up of 10 amino acids. Here the CDR3 DNA reads TGTGCCAGCAGGACAGGGGAAGCTTTCTTT. Translated: CASRTGEAFF.

Only one count was recorded for this clone. The rearrangement joins TRBV5-1 to TRBJ2-5; 9 bases fit TRBD2. Trimming at V came to 4 bases and at J to 3 bases, leaving 4 bases not matched to a gene. Germline CDR1 is SGHRS and CDR2 is YFSETQ. The CDR3 length is 14 residues. CDR3 amino acids: CASSQGLAEETQYF. The CDR3, as DNA: TGCGCCAGCAGCCAGGGACTAGCCGAAGAGACCCAGTACTTC.

This clone was recorded once. The CDR3: CASFGLAGTEAFF. CDR3 DNA sequence: TGTGCCAGCTTTGGACTGGCGGGCACTGAAGCTTTCTTT. V gene TRBV6-5 combines with J gene TRBJ1-1; no clear D. Trimming stripped 8 bases from V and 4 bases from J, with 14 bases between. Germline V gene lookup returns CDR1 MNHEY and CDR2 SVGAGI. The CDR3 loop spans 13 amino acids.